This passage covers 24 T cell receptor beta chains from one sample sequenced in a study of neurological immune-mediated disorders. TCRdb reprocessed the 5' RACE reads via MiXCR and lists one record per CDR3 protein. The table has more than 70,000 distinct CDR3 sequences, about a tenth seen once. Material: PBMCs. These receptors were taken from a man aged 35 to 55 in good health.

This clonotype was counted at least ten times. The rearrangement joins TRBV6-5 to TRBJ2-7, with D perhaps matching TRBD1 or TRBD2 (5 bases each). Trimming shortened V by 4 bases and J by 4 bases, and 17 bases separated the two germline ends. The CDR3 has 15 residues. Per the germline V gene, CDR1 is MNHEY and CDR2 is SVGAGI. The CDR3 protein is CASSFSPGRNYEQYF. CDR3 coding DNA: TGTGCCAGCAGTTTTTCTCCGGGACGAAATTACGAGCAGTACTTC.

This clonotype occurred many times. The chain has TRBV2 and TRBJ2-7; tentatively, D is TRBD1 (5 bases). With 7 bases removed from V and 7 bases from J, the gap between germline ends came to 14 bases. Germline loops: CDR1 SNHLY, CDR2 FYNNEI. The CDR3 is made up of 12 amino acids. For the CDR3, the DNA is TGTGCCAGCAATCTCCAGGGTGTAGAGCAGTACTTC. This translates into CASNLQGVEQYF. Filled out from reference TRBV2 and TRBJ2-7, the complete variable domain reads EPEVTQTPSHQVTQMGQEVILRCVPISNHLYFYWYRQILGQKVEFLVSFYNNEISEKSEIFDDQFSVERPDGSNFTLKIRSTKLEDSAMYFCASNLQGVEQYFGPGTRLTVT.

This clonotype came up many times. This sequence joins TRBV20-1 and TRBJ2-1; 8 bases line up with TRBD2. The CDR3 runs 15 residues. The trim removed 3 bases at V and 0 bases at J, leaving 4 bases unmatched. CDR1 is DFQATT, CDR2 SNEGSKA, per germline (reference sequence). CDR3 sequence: CSASAGTSSYNEQFF. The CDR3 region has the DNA TGCAGTGCTAGCGCCGGGACTAGCTCCTACAATGAGCAGTTCTTC.

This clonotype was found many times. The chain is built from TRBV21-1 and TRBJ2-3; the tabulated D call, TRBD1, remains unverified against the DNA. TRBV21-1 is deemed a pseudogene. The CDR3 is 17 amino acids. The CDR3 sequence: CASSKGGPHNSTDTQYF. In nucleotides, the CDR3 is TGTGCCAGCAGCAAAGGGGGGCCTCATAACAGCACAGATACGCAGTATTTT.

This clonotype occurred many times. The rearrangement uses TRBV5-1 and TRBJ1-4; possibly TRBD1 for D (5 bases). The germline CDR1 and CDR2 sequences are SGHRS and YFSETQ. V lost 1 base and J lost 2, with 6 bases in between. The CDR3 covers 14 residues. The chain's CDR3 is CASSLWGTNEKLFF. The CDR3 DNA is TGCGCCAGCAGCTTGTGGGGGACTAATGAAAAACTGTTTTTT.

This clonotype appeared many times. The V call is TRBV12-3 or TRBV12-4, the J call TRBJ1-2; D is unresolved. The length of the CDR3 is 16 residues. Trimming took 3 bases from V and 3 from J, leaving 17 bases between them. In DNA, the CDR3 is TGTGCCAGCAGTTTCATTTATGGCGCGGCCTACTATGGCTACACCTTC. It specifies CASSFIYGAAYYGYTF.

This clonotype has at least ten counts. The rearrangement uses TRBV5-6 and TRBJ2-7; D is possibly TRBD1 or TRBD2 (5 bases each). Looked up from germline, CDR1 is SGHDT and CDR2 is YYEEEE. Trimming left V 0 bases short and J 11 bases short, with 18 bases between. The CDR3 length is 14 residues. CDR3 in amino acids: CASSLDPGSSSKYF. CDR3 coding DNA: TGTGCCAGCAGCTTGGATCCAGGGAGCTCCTCCAAGTACTTC.

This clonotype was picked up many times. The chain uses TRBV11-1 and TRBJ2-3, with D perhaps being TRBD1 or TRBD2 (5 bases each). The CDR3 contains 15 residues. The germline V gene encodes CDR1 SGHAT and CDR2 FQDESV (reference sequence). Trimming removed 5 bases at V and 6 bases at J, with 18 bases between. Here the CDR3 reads CASSRDRFGSDTQYF. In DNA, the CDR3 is TGTGCCAGCAGCCGGGACCGCTTTGGGTCTGATACGCAGTATTTT.

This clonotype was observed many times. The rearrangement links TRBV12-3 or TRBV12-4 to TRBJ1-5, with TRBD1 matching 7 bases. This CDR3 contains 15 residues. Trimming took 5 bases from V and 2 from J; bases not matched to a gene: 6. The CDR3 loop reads CASSPTGVGNQPQHF. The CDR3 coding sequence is TGTGCCAGCAGTCCCACAGGGGTTGGCAATCAGCCCCAGCATTTT.

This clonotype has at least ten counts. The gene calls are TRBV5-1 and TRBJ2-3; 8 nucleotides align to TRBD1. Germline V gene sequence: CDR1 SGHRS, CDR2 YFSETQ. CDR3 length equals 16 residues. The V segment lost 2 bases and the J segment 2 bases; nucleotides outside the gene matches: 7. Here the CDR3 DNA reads TGCGCCAGCAGCTTCCCCCCGGGACAGGTCACAGATACGCAGTATTTT. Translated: CASSFPPGQVTDTQYF.

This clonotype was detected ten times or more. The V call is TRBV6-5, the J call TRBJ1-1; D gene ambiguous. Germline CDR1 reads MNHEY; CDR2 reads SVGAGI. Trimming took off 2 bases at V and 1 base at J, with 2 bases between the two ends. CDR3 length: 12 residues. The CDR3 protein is CASSYTNTEAFF. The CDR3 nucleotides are TGTGCCAGCAGTTACACGAACACTGAAGCTTTCTTT.

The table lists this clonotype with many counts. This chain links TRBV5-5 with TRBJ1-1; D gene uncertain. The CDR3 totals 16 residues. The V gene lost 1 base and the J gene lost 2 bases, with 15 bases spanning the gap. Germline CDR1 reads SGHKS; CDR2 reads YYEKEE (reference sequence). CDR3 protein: CASSLQVLVGNTEAFF. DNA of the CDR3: TGTGCCAGCAGCTTGCAAGTCCTTGTAGGTAACACTGAAGCTTTCTTT.

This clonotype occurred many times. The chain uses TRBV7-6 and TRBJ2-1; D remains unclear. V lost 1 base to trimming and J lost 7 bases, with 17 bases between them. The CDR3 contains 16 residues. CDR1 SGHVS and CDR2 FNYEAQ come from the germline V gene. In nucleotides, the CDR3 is TGTGCCAGCAGCTTAGAGGCCGGTAGGATAACGAATGAGCAGTTCTTC. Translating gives CASSLEAGRITNEQFF. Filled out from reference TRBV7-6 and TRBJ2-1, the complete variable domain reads GAGVSQSPRYKVTKRGQDVALRCDPISGHVSLYWYRQALGQGPEFLTYFNYEAQQDKSGLPNDRFSAERPEGSISTLTIQRTEQRDSAMYRCASSLEAGRITNEQFFGPGTRLTVL.

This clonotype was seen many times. The CDR3 DNA is TGTGCCAGCAGTTACTCGGACAGTGGGGGAGGCTACACCTTC. Its protein is CASSYSDSGGGYTF. This chain links TRBV6-6 with TRBJ1-2, with D possibly matching TRBD1 (6 bases). Germline values: CDR1 MNHNY, CDR2 SVGAGI (reference sequence). Trimming shortened V by 0 bases and J by 8 bases, and 13 bases separated the two germline ends. The CDR3 runs to 14 residues.

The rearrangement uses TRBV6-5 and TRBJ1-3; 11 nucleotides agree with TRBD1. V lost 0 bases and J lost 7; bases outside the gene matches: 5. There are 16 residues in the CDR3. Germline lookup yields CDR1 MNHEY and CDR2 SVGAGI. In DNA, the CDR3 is TGTGCCAGCAGTTACTCAGGACAGGGGGCAATGAACACCATATATTTT. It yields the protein CASSYSGQGAMNTIYF.

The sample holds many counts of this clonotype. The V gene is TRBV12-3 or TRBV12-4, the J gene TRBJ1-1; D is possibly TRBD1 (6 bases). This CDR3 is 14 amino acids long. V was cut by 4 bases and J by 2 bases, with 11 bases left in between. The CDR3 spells CASSSRRGNTEAFF. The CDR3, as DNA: TGTGCCAGCAGTTCCCGCAGGGGCAACACTGAAGCTTTCTTT.

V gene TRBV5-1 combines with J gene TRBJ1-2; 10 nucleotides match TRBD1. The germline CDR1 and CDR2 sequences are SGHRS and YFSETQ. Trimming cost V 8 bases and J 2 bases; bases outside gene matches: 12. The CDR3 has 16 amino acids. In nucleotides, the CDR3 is TGCGCCAGTCGGAGTGGGACAGGGGCATGGAACTATGGCTACACCTTC. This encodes CASRSGTGAWNYGYTF.

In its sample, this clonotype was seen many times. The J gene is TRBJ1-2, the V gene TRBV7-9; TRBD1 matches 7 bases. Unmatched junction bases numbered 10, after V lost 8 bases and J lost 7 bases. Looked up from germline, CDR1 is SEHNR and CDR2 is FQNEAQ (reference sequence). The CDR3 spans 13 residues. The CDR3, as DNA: TGTGCCAGCCTCCCCATATCAGGGGGTGGCTACACCTTC. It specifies CASLPISGGGYTF.

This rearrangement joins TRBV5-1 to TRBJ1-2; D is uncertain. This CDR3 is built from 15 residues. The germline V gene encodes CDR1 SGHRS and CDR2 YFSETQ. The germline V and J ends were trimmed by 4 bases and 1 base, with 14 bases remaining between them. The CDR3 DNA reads TGCGCCAGCAGCCCGGGCGGGAGTTTTAACTATGGCTACACCTTC. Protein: CASSPGGSFNYGYTF.

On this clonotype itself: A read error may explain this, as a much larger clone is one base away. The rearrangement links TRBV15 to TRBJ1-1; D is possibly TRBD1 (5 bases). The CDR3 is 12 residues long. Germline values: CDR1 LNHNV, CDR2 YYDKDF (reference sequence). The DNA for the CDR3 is TGTGCCACCAACAGACGACAGCACGAAGCTTTCTTT. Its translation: CATNRRQHEAFF. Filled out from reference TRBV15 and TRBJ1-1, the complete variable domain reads DAMVIQNPRYQVTQFGKPVTLSCSQTLNHNVMYWYQQKSSQAPKLLFHYYDKDFNNEADTPDNFQSRRPNTSFCFLDIRSPGLGDTAMYLCATNRRQHEAFFGQGTRLTVV.

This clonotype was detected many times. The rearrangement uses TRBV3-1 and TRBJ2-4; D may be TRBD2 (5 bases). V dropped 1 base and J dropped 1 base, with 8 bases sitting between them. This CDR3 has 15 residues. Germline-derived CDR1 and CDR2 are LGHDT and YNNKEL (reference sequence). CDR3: CASSQVGDAKNIQYF. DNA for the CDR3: TGTGCCAGCAGCCAAGTCGGGGATGCCAAAAACATTCAGTACTTC.

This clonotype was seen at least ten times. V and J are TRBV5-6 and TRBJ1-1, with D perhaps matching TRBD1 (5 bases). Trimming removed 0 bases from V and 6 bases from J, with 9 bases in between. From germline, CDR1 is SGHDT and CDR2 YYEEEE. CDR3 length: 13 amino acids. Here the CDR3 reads CASSLVQGPEAFF. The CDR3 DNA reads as TGTGCCAGCAGCTTGGTTCAGGGCCCTGAAGCTTTCTTT.

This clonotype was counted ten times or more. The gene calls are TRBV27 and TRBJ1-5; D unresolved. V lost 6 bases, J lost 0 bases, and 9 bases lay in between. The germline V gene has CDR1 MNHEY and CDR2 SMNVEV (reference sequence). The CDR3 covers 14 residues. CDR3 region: CASSFGISNQPQHF. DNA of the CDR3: TGTGCCAGCAGCTTTGGGATTAGCAATCAGCCCCAGCATTTT.

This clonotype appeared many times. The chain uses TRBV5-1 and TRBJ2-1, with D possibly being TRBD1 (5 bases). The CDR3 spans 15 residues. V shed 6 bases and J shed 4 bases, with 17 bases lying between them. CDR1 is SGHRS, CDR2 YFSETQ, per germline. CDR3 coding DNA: TGCGCCAGCAACCCTAATGGGGCTGAATACAATGAGCAGTTCTTC. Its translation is CASNPNGAEYNEQFF.